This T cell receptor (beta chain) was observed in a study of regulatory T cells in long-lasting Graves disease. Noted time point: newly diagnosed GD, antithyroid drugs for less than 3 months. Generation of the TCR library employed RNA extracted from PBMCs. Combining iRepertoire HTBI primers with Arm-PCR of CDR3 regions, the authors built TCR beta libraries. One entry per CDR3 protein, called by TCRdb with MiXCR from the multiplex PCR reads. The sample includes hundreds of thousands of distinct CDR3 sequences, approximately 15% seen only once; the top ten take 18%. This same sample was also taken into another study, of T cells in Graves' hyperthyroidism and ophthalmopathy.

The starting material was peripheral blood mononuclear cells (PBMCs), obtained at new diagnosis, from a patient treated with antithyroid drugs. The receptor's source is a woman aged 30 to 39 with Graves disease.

CDR3 sequence: CASSSDREDEKLFF. In DNA form, the CDR3 reads TGTGCCAGCAGCTCGGACAGGGAAGACGAAAAACTGTTTTTT. The gene calls are TRBV5-4 and TRBJ1-4; TRBD1 matches 8 bases. CDR3 length equals 14 residues. The ends lost 3 bases at V and 8 bases at J; junction bases unmatched: 6. Germline V CDR1 and CDR2: SGHNT, YYREEE (reference sequence).